This TCR beta chain was sequenced during a study of blood T cell repertoires in COVID-19. About the study: Both acute and convalescent COVID-19 samples were obtained from the United States, Italy and Spain.

Repertoires were generated with immunoSEQ multiplex PCR, while TCRdb's copy carries only in-frame clones and drops some. There are 250,000 or so clones in the sample; 70% to 90% occur only once, and approximately 10% lies in the top ten. Trimming removed 4 bases from V and 5 bases from J; junction bases left unmatched: 5. Germline V gene lookup returns CDR1 KGHSY and CDR2 FQNENV. This CDR3 comprises 13 residues. Assignment of participants to cohorts was predicated upon participant-reported clinical history. Input material: PBMCs or T cells enriched from blood (not recorded which). This sequence joins TRBV16 and TRBJ2-7; 7 bases align to TRBD2. The sequence derives from a man aged 30-40 years who had recovered from COVID-19. As DNA, the CDR3 is TGTGCCAGCAGCCCCATTAGCGGGCACGAGCAGTACTTC. This translates into CASSPISGHEQYF. The full variable domain, rest sourced from reference TRBV16 and TRBJ2-7, is GEEVAQTPKHLVRGEGQKAKLYCAPIKGHSYVFWYQQVLKNEFKFLISFQNENVFDETGMPKERFSAKCLPNSPCSLEIQATKLEDSAVYFCASSPISGHEQYFGPGTRLTVT.